This T cell receptor beta chain is drawn from a study of cytomegalovirus exposure and HLA in healthy donors. Study observations and caveats: The presence/absence work took it that sequencing depth was about the same across donors. In a later analysis, approximately 15,000 TCR beta sequences were associated with HLA alleles at 0.05 false discovery rate.

About this clone: Its antigen is unknown.

Both 60 Vbeta primers and 13 Jbeta primers went into the PCR. Profiled with immunoSEQ multiplex PCR; TCRdb holds only in-frame clones, not every one. The data hold about 98,000 clones, with roughly 81% observed a single time. Germline CDR1 and CDR2: SGHDT and YYEEEE. This CDR3 contains 17 residues. The J segment lost 4 bases and the V segment lost 2 bases, leaving 8 bases of the junction unmatched. This chain links TRBV5-6 with TRBJ1-6, with 8 bases matching TRBD1. The receptor was derived from a man in his forties in good health and CMV-seronegative. The sample consisted of PBMCs. The CDR3 DNA reads as TGTGCCAGCAGCTTCGAAGGGACAGGTTTTTATAATTCACCCCTCCACTTT. Encoded protein: CASSFEGTGFYNSPLHF.